The 27 T cell receptor beta chains below all came from one sample that was sequenced in a study of liver allograft versus peripheral blood T cells. At the level of the study: In transplanted livers, T cell receptor repertoires were compared with those found in the recipients' peripheral blood.

TCRdb passed the reads through MiXCR, listing each CDR3 protein once. Here the sample spans about 2,500 distinct CDR3 sequences, roughly a sixth being singletons. The receptors derive from a human patient who had a liver transplant. Some of the T cells may derive from the graft donor.

This clonotype is deemed medium-sized. The V call is TRBV6-6, the J call TRBJ2-7; no clear D gene. The V gene lost 0 bases and the J gene lost 4 bases, with 7 bases spanning the gap. Germline lookup yields CDR1 MNHNY and CDR2 SVGAGI (reference sequence). This CDR3 is built from 13 residues. The CDR3 DNA follows: TGTGCCAGCAGTTACTCCTCTCCTTACGAGCAGTACTTC. Encoded protein: CASSYSSPYEQYF.

On this clonotype: With a much larger clone just one base away, this may be a read error. The chain is built from TRBV15 and TRBJ2-5; D ambiguous. The germline gives CDR1 LNHNV, CDR2 YYDKDF (reference sequence). The length of the CDR3 is 13 residues. CDR3 in amino acids: CVTSSPEWETQYF. The CDR3 nucleotides read TGTGTCACCAGCAGCCCTGAGTGGGAGACCCAGTACTTC.

This clonotype was seen just once. This likely reflects a read error, since a far larger clone is one base away. The chain recombines TRBV24-1 with TRBJ2-1, with D possibly matching TRBD1 (5 bases). CDR1 is KGHDR and CDR2 is SFDVKD in the germline V gene. Trimming took off 4 bases at V and 8 bases at J, with 17 bases between the two ends. The CDR3 extends over 15 amino acids. The CDR3 sequence is CATSDPDRVGDEQFF. Here the CDR3 DNA reads TGTGCCACCAGTGACCCCGACCGGGTAGGGGATGAGCAGTTCTTC.

This clonotype is classed as medium-sized. V and J are TRBV6-6 and TRBJ2-7; 12 nucleotides line up with TRBD2. Per the germline V gene, CDR1 is MNHNY and CDR2 is SVGAGI (reference sequence). Unmatched junction bases numbered 7, after V lost 0 bases and J lost 1 base. The CDR3 covers 18 residues. The DNA of the CDR3 is TGTGCCAGCAGTTACTCGGGACTAGCGGGCCTCCCGTCCTACGAGCAGTACTTC. It encodes CASSYSGLAGLPSYEQYF.

Concerning this clonotype itself: This could be a read error, since a much larger clone is one nucleotide away. The chain joins TRBV12-5 to TRBJ1-2; TRBD1 matches 8 bases. The CDR3 sequence is 14 residues long. Germline CDR1 is LGHNT and CDR2 is FRNRAP. CDR3 coding DNA: TGTGCCAGCAGTTTAACAGGGGGAGGGAGTGGCTACACCTTC. This gives the protein CASSLTGGGSGYTF.

By sample share, this clonotype is medium-sized. V usage is TRBV7-9 and J usage is TRBJ1-2, with a tentative D call TRBD1 (6 bases). The CDR3 contains 17 residues. Trimming cost V 1 base and J 3 bases, with 18 bases left between them. Germline V gene data show CDR1 as SEHNR and CDR2 as FQNEAQ (reference sequence). CDR3 nucleotides: TGTGCCAGCAGCTTAGGGGCTCGACAGGATGATTACTATGGCTACACCTTC. Protein: CASSLGARQDDYYGYTF.

By proportion, this clonotype is medium-sized. The genes are TRBV6-5 and TRBJ1-2; no definite D call. CDR1 and CDR2 (germline): MNHEY, SVGAGI. The CDR3 sequence is 10 residues long. The V end lost 8 bases, the J end lost 7 bases, and 8 bases lay between the germline ends. This CDR3 reads CASFSGGYTF. DNA for the CDR3: TGTGCCAGCTTCTCCGGTGGCTACACCTTC.

J is TRBJ2-2 and V is TRBV20-1; 7 bases line up with TRBD1. Trimming took 5 bases from V and 2 from J; bases not matched to a gene: 8. The CDR3 runs to 15 residues. CDR1 is DFQATT, CDR2 SNEGSKA, per germline (reference sequence). The CDR3 region is CSADQQGDNTGELFF. The CDR3 region has the DNA TGCAGTGCTGACCAGCAGGGGGATAACACCGGGGAGCTGTTTTTT.

Sample share makes this clonotype large. This sequence joins TRBV7-2 and TRBJ1-2; TRBD1 matches 7 bases. Trimming removed 5 bases from V and 3 bases from J; junction bases left unmatched: 9. In germline, CDR1 is SGHTA, CDR2 FQGNSA. The CDR3 length is 15 residues. The CDR3 protein is CASSRFGQADYGYTF. DNA for the CDR3: TGTGCCAGCAGCCGCTTTGGACAGGCGGACTATGGCTACACCTTC. The variable domain in full, with the rest retrieved from reference TRBV7-2 and TRBJ1-2, is GAGVSQSPSNKVTEKGKDVELRCDPISGHTALYWYRQSLGQGLEFLIYFQGNSAPDKSGLPSDRFSAERTGGSVSTLTIQRTQQEDSAVYLCASSRFGQADYGYTFGSGTRLTVV.

This clonotype occurred many times. The chain carries TRBV9 and TRBJ2-7; weak D call: TRBD2 (6 bases). Trimming removed 3 bases from V and 0 bases from J, with 19 bases in between. The germline CDR1 and CDR2 sequences are SGDLS and YYNGEE. The CDR3 covers 17 residues. The CDR3, as DNA: TGTGCCAGCAGCGCCCATTCCTCCGTGGGGGGCTCCTACGAGCAGTACTTC. This codes for CASSAHSSVGGSYEQYF. The full variable domain, in which reference TRBV9 and TRBJ2-7 provide the parts outside the CDR3, is DSGVTQTPKHLITATGQRVTLRCSPRSGDLSVYWYQQSLDQGLQFLIQYYNGEERAKGNILERFSAQQFPDLHSELNLSSLELGDSALYFCASSAHSSVGGSYEQYFGPGTRLTVT.

In the case of this clonotype: A far larger clone lies a single base away; this is likely a read error. CDR3: CASSPGVPYEQYF. The CDR3 nucleotides read TGTGCCAGCAGCCCCGGGGTCCCCTACGAGCAGTACTTC. The V call is TRBV11-2, the J call TRBJ2-7; D might be TRBD2 (5 bases). CDR3 length: 13 amino acids. The germline V gene encodes CDR1 SGHAT and CDR2 FQNNGV. V dropped 5 bases and J dropped 2 bases, with 10 bases sitting between them.

CDR3 region: CASSRAGGARWDGYTF. DNA of the CDR3: TGTGCCAGCAGTCGGGCCGGGGGGGCGCGGTGGGATGGCTACACCTTC. This chain links TRBV28 with TRBJ1-2, with D possibly being TRBD1 (6 bases). This CDR3 is 16 amino acids long. V lost 5 bases and J lost 6, with 22 bases in between. The V gene's germline CDR1 is MDHEN and CDR2 SYDVKM.

With regard to this clonotype: A much more abundant neighbour one base away suggests this may be a read error. The chain couples TRBV5-3 to TRBJ1-2; D possibly corresponds to TRBD1 (5 bases). TRBV5-3 is treated as an ORF (open reading frame) with a function not yet certain. The V end lost 3 bases, the J end lost 8 bases, and 8 bases lay between the germline ends. The CDR3 contains 11 residues. This CDR3 reads CARSSTAGYTF. The CDR3 DNA sequence: TGTGCCAGAAGCTCGACAGCGGGCTACACCTTC.

Within the sample, this clonotype is medium-sized. The genes are TRBV6-2 or TRBV6-3 and TRBJ1-2; weak D call: TRBD1 (6 bases). The V end lost 2 bases, the J end lost 8 bases, and 15 bases lay between the germline ends. The CDR3 runs to 14 residues. Germline assignment: CDR1 MNHEY and CDR2 SVGEGT. CDR3: CASSYRARGFGYTF. In DNA, the CDR3 is TGTGCCAGCAGTTACCGGGCCAGGGGATTCGGCTACACCTTC.

This clonotype is labeled large (0.1 to 1%). This chain connects TRBV19 to TRBJ1-6; no reliable D call. This CDR3 is built from 11 residues. V gave up 7 bases and J gave up 13 bases, with 11 bases separating them. The germline V gene encodes CDR1 LNHDA and CDR2 SQIVND (reference sequence). CDR3 sequence (DNA): TGTGCCAGTAAGGCGGCCGGGCCCCTCCACTTT. It yields the protein CASKAAGPLHF.

This clonotype qualifies as medium-sized. The gene calls are TRBV19 and TRBJ1-1, with TRBD1 matching 11 bases. Looked up from germline, CDR1 is LNHDA and CDR2 is SQIVND (reference sequence). The CDR3 loop spans 14 amino acids. The CDR3 DNA follows: TGTGCTAGTGGGACAGGGGGTCCGAACACTGAAGCTTTCTTT. Its translation is CASGTGGPNTEAFF. Supplemented by reference TRBV19 and TRBJ1-1, the full variable domain reads DGGITQSPKYLFRKEGQNVTLSCEQNLNHDAMYWYRQDPGQGLRLIYYSQIVNDFQKGDIAEGYSVSREKKESFPLTVTSAQKNPTAFYLCASGTGGPNTEAFFGQGTRLTVV.

In this sample, this clonotype turned up a few times. This sequence joins TRBV11-2 and TRBJ2-7; D not resolved. CDR3 length: 12 residues. Per the germline V gene, CDR1 is SGHAT and CDR2 is FQNNGV. The germline V and J ends were trimmed by 1 base and 4 bases, with 5 bases remaining between them. CDR3 in amino acids: CASSLGEYEQYF. Written as DNA, the CDR3 is TGTGCCAGCAGCTTAGGAGAATACGAGCAGTACTTC.

Judged by abundance, this clonotype is medium-sized. At one of its ends the junction is not consistent with the germline gene, which may arise from a read error. This chain joins TRBV7-9 and TRBJ1-2; possibly TRBD1 for D (5 bases). CDR1 and CDR2 from the germline V gene are SEHNR and FQNEAQ (reference sequence). There are 13 residues in the CDR3. The CDR3 coding sequence is TGTGCCAGCAGCTTAGGGGGGGGAAGCGGCTGCACCTTC. This sequence encodes CASSLGGGSGCTF.

This clonotype is medium-sized in the sample. V and J are TRBV5-5 and TRBJ1-6; no firm D call. This CDR3 is built from 15 residues. CDR1 is SGHKS, CDR2 YYEKEE, per germline (reference sequence). Trimming removed 2 bases from V and 8 bases from J, with 14 bases in between. CDR3 in DNA: TGTGCCAGCAGCTTTGAGGGTACCAGATATTCACCCCTCCACTTT. This codes for CASSFEGTRYSPLHF. Full variable domain (remainder filled in from reference TRBV5-5 and TRBJ1-6): DAGVTQSPTHLIKTRGQQVTLRCSPISGHKSVSWYQQVLGQGPQFIFQYYEKEERGRGNFPDRFSARQFPNYSSELNVNALLLGDSALYLCASSFEGTRYSPLHFGNGTRLTVT.

This clonotype is classed as medium-sized. The chain couples TRBV18 to TRBJ1-5, with 9 bases identical to TRBD1. The CDR3 runs to 16 residues. V shed 5 bases, J shed 4 bases, and the junction held 9 bases outside the gene matches. Germline CDR1 KGHSH, CDR2 LQKENI. The CDR3 loop is CASSATGGGWNQPQHF. The DNA of the CDR3 is TGTGCCAGCTCAGCTACAGGGGGCGGATGGAATCAGCCCCAGCATTTT.

This clonotype is medium-sized within its sample. The chain joins TRBV11-2 to TRBJ1-2; D is ambiguous. Looked up from germline, CDR1 is SGHAT and CDR2 is FQNNGV. V was cut by 0 bases and J by 3 bases, with 8 bases left in between. The CDR3 runs 14 residues. The CDR3 sequence: CASSLEGSDYGYTF. The CDR3 nucleotides are TGTGCCAGCAGCTTAGAGGGATCGGACTATGGCTACACCTTC.

This clonotype has just one count. A much larger clone lies a single base off, so this may be a read error. The chain has TRBV5-4 and TRBJ2-1; D not certain. CDR1 and CDR2 (germline): SGHNT, YYREEE (reference sequence). This CDR3 has 14 amino acids. The CDR3 loop is CANSLAGWVHEQFF. Here the CDR3 DNA reads TGTGCCAACAGCTTGGCCGGTTGGGTCCATGAGCAGTTCTTC.

Points on this clonotype: This sequence may be a read error, since a much larger clone differs from it by one base. V gene TRBV6-6 combines with J gene TRBJ1-2, with D possibly being TRBD1 (6 bases). V gave up 6 bases and J gave up 0 bases, with 14 bases separating them. The CDR3 contains 15 residues. Germline V gives CDR1 MNHNY, CDR2 SVGAGI (reference sequence). The CDR3 DNA sequence: TGTGCCAGCAGCGGACCGACAGGAACTAACTATGGCTACACCTTC. This sequence encodes CASSGPTGTNYGYTF.

This clonotype was seen many times. The chain combines TRBV12-3 or TRBV12-4 with TRBJ2-1; 10 bases fit TRBD2. Germline trimming cut 3 bases from V and 2 bases from J; bases unmatched to any gene: 7. The CDR3 is 17 amino acids. This chain's CDR3 is CASSFYLAGDPYNEQFF. As DNA, the CDR3 is TGTGCCAGCAGTTTTTACCTAGCGGGGGATCCCTACAATGAGCAGTTCTTC.

Concerning this clonotype itself: This likely reflects a read error, since a far larger clone is one base away. The chain employs TRBV9 and TRBJ1-2; D call uncertain. V lost 9 bases, J lost 8 bases, and 20 bases lay in between. The CDR3 has 13 amino acids. Germline V CDR1 and CDR2: SGDLS, YYNGEE. The CDR3 sequence is CAISESVGWGYTF. CDR3 DNA sequence: TGTGCCATCAGTGAGTCGGTAGGGTGGGGCTACACCTTC.

This clonotype is judged medium-sized. This chain uses TRBV19 with TRBJ1-5; 7 bases line up with TRBD1. Losses at the gene ends were 8 bases for V and 1 base for J; bases not matched to a gene: 8. This CDR3 is built from 15 residues. Per germline, CDR1 LNHDA and CDR2 SQIVND (reference sequence). This CDR3 reads CASQSGGLSNQPQHF. The CDR3, as DNA: TGTGCCAGTCAATCAGGGGGGCTCAGCAATCAGCCCCAGCATTTT.

This clonotype qualifies as medium-sized (0.01 to 0.1%). The rearrangement joins TRBV19 to TRBJ2-3; the D call may be TRBD1 or TRBD2 (5 bases each). CDR1 LNHDA and CDR2 SQIVND come from the germline V gene (reference sequence). The CDR3 sequence is 15 residues long. Trimming took off 4 bases at V and 0 bases at J, with 11 bases between the two ends. This CDR3 is CASSTSGHSTDTQYF. The CDR3, as DNA: TGTGCCAGTAGTACGAGCGGACATAGCACAGATACGCAGTATTTT.